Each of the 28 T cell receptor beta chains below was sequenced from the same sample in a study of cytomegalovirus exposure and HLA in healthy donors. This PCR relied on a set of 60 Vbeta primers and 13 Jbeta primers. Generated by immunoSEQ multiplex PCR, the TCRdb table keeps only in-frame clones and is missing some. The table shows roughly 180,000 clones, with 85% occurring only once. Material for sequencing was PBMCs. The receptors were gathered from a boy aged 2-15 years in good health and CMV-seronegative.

CDR3 bases: TGTGCCAGCAGTGACAGGGATCAGCCCCAGCATTTT. This encodes CASSDRDQPQHF. The chain combines TRBV6-5 with TRBJ1-5, with 7 nucleotides matching TRBD1. Germline assignment: CDR1 MNHEY and CDR2 SVGAGI. V was pared by 5 bases and J by 5 bases, with 0 bases of the junction left unmatched. The CDR3 runs to 12 residues.

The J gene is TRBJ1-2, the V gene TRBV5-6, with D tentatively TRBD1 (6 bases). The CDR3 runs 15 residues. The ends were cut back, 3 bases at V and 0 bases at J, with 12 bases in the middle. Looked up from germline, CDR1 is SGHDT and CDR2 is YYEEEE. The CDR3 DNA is TGTGCCAGCAGCTGGGGGACACCAGCTAACTATGGCTACACCTTC. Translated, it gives CASSWGTPANYGYTF.

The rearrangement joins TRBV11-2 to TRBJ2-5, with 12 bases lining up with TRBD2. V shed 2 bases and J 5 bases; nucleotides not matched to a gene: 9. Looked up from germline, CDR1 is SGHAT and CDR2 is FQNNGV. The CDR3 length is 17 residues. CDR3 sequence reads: CASSLRTSGVSTETQYF. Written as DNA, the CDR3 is TGTGCCAGCAGCTTAAGGACTAGCGGGGTCTCCACGGAGACCCAGTACTTC.

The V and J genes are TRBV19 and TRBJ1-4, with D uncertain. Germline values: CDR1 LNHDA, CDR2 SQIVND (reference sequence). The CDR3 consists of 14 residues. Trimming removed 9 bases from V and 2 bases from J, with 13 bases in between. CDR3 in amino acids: CASGGSATNEKLFF. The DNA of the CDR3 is TGTGCCAGCGGAGGTTCGGCTACTAATGAAAAACTGTTTTTT.

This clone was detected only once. The chain's CDR3 is CASSLVTSGRRVTQYF. The CDR3 bases are TGTGCCAGCAGCTTAGTTACGAGCGGGAGGAGGGTTACGCAGTATTTT. The chain links TRBV7-6 to TRBJ2-3, with TRBD2 matching over 9 bases. The V and J ends lost 1 base and 8 bases, in that order; junction bases with no gene match: 10. The CDR3 is 16 residues long. CDR1 and CDR2 (germline): SGHVS, FNYEAQ.

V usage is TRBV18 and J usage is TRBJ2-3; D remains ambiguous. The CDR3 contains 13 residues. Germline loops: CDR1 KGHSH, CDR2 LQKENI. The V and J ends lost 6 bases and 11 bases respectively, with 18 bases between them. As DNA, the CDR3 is TGTGCCAGCTCGGAACAAAGTCTAGGCGAGCAGTATTTT. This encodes CASSEQSLGEQYF. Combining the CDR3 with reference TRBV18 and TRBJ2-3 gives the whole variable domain NAGVMQNPRHLVRRRGQEARLRCSPMKGHSHVYWYRQLPEEGLKFMVYLQKENIIDESGMPKERFSAEFPKEGPSILRIQQVVRGDSAAYFCASSEQSLGEQYFGPGTRLTVL.

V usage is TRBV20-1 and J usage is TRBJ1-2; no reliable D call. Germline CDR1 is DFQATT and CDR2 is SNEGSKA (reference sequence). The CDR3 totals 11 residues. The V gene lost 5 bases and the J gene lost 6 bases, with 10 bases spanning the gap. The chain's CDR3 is CSAYDRDGYTF. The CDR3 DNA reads TGCAGTGCTTACGACCGGGATGGCTACACCTTC.

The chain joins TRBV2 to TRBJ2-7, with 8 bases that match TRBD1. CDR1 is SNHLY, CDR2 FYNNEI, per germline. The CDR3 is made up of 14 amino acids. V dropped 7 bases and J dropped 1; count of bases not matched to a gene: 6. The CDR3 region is CASKEQGESYEQYV. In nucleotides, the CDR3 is TGTGCCAGCAAGGAACAGGGGGAATCCTACGAGCAGTACGTC.

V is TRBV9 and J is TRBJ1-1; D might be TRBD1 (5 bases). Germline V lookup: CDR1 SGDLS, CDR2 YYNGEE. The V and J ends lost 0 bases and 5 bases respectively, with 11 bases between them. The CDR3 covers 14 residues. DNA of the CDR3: TGTGCCAGCAGCGTAGAAACTCGGGGGACTGAAGCTTTCTTT. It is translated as CASSVETRGTEAFF.

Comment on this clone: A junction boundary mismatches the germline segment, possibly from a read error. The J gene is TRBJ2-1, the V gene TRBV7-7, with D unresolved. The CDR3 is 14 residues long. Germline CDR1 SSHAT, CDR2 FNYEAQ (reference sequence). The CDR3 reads CASSIGPGQYEQFF. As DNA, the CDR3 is TGTGCTAGCAGCATAGGCCCTGGGCAATATGAGCAGTTCTTC.

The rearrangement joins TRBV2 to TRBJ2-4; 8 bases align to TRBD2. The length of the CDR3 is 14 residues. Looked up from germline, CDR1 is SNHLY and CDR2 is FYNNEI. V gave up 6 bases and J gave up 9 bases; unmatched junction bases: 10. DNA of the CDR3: TGTGCCAGCAGGGGACGGGGGGGCAAGGGCATTCAGTACTTC. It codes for CASRGRGGKGIQYF.

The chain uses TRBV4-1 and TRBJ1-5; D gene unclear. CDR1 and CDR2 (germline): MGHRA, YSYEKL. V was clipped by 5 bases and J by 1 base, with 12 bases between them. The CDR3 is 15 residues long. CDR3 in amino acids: CASSWRGRSNQPQHF. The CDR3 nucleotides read TGCGCCAGCAGCTGGCGGGGAAGGAGCAATCAGCCCCAGCATTTT.

CDR3 nucleotide sequence: TGTGCCAGCAGTAATCAGGGACAGTCCTACGAGCAGTACTTC. It is translated as CASSNQGQSYEQYF. The chain has TRBV6-5 and TRBJ2-7, with 7 bases aligning to TRBD1. Germline CDR1 and CDR2: MNHEY and SVGAGI. J gave up 1 base and V 5 bases, and 5 bases lay outside the gene matches. This CDR3 is 14 amino acids long.

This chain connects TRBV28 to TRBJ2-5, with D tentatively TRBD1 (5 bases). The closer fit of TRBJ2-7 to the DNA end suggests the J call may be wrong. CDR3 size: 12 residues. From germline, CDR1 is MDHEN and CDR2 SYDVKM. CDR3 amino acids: CASSHRPYEQYF. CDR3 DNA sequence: TGTGCCAGCAGTCACAGGCCTTACGAGCAGTACTTC.

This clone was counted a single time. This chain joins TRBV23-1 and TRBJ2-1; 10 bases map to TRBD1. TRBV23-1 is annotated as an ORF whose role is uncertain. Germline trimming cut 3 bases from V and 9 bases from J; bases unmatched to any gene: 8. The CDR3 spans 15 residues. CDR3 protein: CASSQIRGQGCEQFF. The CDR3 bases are TGCGCCAGCAGTCAGATTCGGGGACAGGGGTGTGAGCAGTTCTTC.

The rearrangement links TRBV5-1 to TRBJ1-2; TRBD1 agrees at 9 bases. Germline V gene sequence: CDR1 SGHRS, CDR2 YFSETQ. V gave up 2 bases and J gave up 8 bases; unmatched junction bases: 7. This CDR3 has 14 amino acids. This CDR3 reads CASSFFYRGHGYTF. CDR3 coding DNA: TGCGCCAGCAGCTTTTTCTACAGGGGGCACGGCTACACCTTC.

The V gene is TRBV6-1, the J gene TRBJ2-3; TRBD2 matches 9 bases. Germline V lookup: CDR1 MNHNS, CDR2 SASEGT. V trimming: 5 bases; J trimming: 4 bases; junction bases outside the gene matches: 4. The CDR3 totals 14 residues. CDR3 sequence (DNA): TGTGCCAGCAGTCTCGGACTAGCGCCAGATACGCAGTATTTT. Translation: CASSLGLAPDTQYF.

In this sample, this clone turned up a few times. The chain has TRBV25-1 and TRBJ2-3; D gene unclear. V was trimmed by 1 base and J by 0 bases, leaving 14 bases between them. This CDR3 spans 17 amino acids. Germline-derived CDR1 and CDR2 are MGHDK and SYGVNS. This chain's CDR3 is CASSESSTFPSTDTQYF. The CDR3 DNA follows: TGTGCCAGCAGTGAATCATCGACATTCCCTAGCACAGATACGCAGTATTTT.

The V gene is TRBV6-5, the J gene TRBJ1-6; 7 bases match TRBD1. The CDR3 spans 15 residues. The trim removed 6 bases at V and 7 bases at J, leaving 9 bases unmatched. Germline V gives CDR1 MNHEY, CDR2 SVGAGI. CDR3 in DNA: TGTGCCAGCAGCGTAGACAGGGTGAAGAATTCACCCCTCCACTTT. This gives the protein CASSVDRVKNSPLHF.

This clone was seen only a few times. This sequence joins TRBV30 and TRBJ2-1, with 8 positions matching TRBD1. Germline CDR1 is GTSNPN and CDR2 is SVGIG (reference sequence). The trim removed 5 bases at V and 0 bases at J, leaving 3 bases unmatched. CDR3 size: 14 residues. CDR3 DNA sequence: TGTGCCTGGGGGACAGGTAGCTCCTACAATGAGCAGTTCTTC. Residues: CAWGTGSSYNEQFF. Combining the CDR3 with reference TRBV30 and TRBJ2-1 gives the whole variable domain SQTIHQWPATLVQPVGSPLSLECTVEGTSNPNLYWYRQAAGRGLQLLFYSVGIGQISSEVPQNLSASRPQDRQFILSSKKLLLSDSGFYLCAWGTGSSYNEQFFGPGTRLTVL.

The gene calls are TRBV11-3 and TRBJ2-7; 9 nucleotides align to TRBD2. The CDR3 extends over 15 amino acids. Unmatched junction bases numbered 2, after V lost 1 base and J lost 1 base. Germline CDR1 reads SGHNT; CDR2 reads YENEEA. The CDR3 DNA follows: TGTGCCAGCAGCTTAGGACTAGCGGAGTCCTACGAGCAGTACTTC. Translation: CASSLGLAESYEQYF.

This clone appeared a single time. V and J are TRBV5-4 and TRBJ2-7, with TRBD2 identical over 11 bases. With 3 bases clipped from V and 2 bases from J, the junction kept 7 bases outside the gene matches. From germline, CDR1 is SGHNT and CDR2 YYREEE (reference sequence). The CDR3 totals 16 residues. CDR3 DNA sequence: TGTGCCAGCAGCTCGGCGACTAGCGGGATGACCTACGAGCAGTACTTC. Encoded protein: CASSSATSGMTYEQYF.

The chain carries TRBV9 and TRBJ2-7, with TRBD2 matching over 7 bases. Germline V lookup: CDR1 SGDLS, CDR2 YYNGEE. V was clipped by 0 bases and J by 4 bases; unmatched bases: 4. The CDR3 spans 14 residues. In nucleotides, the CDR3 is TGTGCCAGCAGCGTAGCCGGGAGGACGTACGAGCAGTACTTC. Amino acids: CASSVAGRTYEQYF.

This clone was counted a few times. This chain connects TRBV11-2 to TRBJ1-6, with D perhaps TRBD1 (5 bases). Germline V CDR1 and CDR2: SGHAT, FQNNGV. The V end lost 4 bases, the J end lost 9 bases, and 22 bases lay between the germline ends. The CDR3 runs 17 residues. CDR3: CASSSLRFKGLGSPLHF. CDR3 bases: TGTGCCAGCAGCTCATTAAGATTTAAGGGGCTCGGTTCACCCCTCCACTTT.

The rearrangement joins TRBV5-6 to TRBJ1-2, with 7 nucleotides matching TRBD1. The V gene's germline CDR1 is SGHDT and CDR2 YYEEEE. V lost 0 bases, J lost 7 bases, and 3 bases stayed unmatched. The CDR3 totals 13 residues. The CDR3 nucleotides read TGTGCCAGCAGCTTGGGACAGGGTGGTGGCTACACCTTC. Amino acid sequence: CASSLGQGGGYTF. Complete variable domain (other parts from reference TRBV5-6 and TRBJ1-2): DAGVTQSPTHLIKTRGQQVTLRCSPKSGHDTVSWYQQALGQGPQFIFQYYEEEERQRGNFPDRFSGHQFPNYSSELNVNALLLGDSALYLCASSLGQGGGYTFGSGTRLTVV.

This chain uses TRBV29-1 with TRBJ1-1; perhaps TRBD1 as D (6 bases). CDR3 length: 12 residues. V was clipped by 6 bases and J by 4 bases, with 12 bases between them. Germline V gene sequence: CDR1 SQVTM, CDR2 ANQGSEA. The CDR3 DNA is TGCAGCGTCACAGGGATAGGCACTGAAGCTTTCTTT. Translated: CSVTGIGTEAFF.

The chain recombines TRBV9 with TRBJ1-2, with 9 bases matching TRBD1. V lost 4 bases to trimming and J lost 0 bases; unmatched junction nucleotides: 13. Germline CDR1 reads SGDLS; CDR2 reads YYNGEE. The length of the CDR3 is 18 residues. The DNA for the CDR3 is TGTGCCAGCAGCTCACCTCCCGGGGACAGGGATTCTAACTATGGCTACACCTTC. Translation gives CASSSPPGDRDSNYGYTF.

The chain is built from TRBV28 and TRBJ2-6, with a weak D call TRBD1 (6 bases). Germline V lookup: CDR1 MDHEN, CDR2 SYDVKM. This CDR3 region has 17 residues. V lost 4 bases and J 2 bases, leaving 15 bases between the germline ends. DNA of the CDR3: TGTGCCAGCAGTTCCAACCTACAGGGAGCTGGGGCCAACGTCCTGACTTTC. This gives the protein CASSSNLQGAGANVLTF.